This passage covers 18 T cell receptor beta chains from one sample sequenced in a study of blood T cell repertoires in COVID-19. Some clones are missing from TCRdb's copy, which holds only in-frame ones; the method was immunoSEQ multiplex PCR. The table includes about 200,000 clones, about 85% detected once. The sequencing input was peripheral blood. These receptors came from a woman of 80 years or more with acute or convalescent COVID-19.

V and J are TRBV4-1 and TRBJ2-5, with TRBD2 matching over 16 bases. The CDR3 contains 21 residues. The junction had 17 bases not matched to a gene; V was cut back by 5 bases and J by 2 bases. Germline assignment: CDR1 MGHRA and CDR2 YSYEKL. The CDR3 DNA reads TGCGCCAGCAGCACGGGACTAGCGGGAGGGCCGGTCGGTCACGCACAAGAGACCCAGTACTTC. Encoded protein: CASSTGLAGGPVGHAQETQYF.

The rearrangement links TRBV3-1 (or the pseudogene TRBV3-2) to TRBJ1-1; tentative D call: TRBD1 (6 bases). This CDR3 has 16 amino acids. V lost 0 bases and J lost 10, with 21 bases in between. Germline V gene lookup returns CDR1 LGHDT and CDR2 YNNKEL (reference sequence). In DNA, the CDR3 is TGTGCCAGCAGCCAAGATCCAGGGGTCGGGGCACCGGGAGCTTTCTTT. Translated, it gives CASSQDPGVGAPGAFF.

The chain couples TRBV23-1 to TRBJ1-2, with TRBD1 as a possible D gene (6 bases). TRBV23-1 is identified as an open reading frame with a role that is uncertain. The CDR3 consists of 12 residues. The ends were cut back, 6 bases at V and 13 bases at J, with 18 bases in the middle. The CDR3 DNA reads TGCGCCAGCAGACCCGGGACACTATGTCTCACCTTC. Protein sequence: CASRPGTLCLTF.

The V and J genes are TRBV25-1 and TRBJ2-1; D gene unclear. Per the germline V gene, CDR1 is MGHDK and CDR2 is SYGVNS. V lost 5 bases, J lost 8 bases, and 13 bases lay in between. The CDR3 contains 13 residues. CDR3 region: CASSRGGSHEQFF. Here the CDR3 DNA reads TGTGCCAGCAGTCGAGGTGGTAGCCATGAGCAGTTCTTC. Supplemented by reference TRBV25-1 and TRBJ2-1, the full variable domain reads EADIYQTPRYLVIGTGKKITLECSQTMGHDKMYWYQQDPGMELHLIHYSYGVNSTEKGDLSSESTVSRIRTEHFPLTLESARPSHTSQYLCASSRGGSHEQFFGPGTRLTVL.

The table lists this clone with a few counts. The chain uses TRBV7-3 and TRBJ2-3; the D gene is possibly TRBD2 (6 bases). The CDR3 runs 15 residues. In germline, CDR1 is SGHTA, CDR2 FQGTGA. The germline V and J ends were trimmed by 5 bases and 1 base, with 13 bases remaining between them. The CDR3 nucleotides are TGTGCCAGCAGCCTTAGCGGTCCCCGCACAGATACGCAGTATTTT. This gives the protein CASSLSGPRTDTQYF.

The chain is built from TRBV3-1 (or the pseudogene TRBV3-2) and TRBJ2-7; D may be TRBD2 (6 bases). Germline lookup yields CDR1 LGHDT and CDR2 YNNKEL (reference sequence). V was clipped by 4 bases and J by 6 bases, with 19 bases between them. The CDR3 is made up of 15 amino acids. CDR3 DNA sequence: TGTGCCAGCAGCCTTTGGATGACGGGGGTCTTCGAGCAGTACTTC. Translated: CASSLWMTGVFEQYF.

This rearrangement joins TRBV28 to TRBJ1-2; 11 bases line up with TRBD1. With V trimmed by 5 bases and J by 1 base, 0 bases remained unmatched. The CDR3 has 14 amino acids. CDR1 is MDHEN and CDR2 is SYDVKM in the germline V gene. The CDR3 protein is CASSGTGGNYGYTF. The CDR3 DNA is TGTGCCAGCAGTGGGACAGGGGGTAACTATGGCTACACCTTC.

This chain connects TRBV7-9 to TRBJ1-4, with TRBD1 as a possible D gene (5 bases). The CDR3 has 15 residues. Trimming stripped 6 bases from V and 0 bases from J, with 11 bases between. The V gene's germline CDR1 is SEHNR and CDR2 FQNEAQ (reference sequence). CDR3 region: CASSRGTATNEKLFF. CDR3 coding DNA: TGTGCCAGCAGTCGGGGGACCGCAACTAATGAAAAACTGTTTTTT.

The count of this clone is one. The J gene is TRBJ2-2, the V gene TRBV5-1; 11 bases are shared with TRBD1. V trimming: 4 bases; J trimming: 7 bases; junction bases outside the gene matches: 15. The CDR3 covers 18 residues. Germline values: CDR1 SGHRS, CDR2 YFSETQ. The CDR3 coding sequence is TGCGCCAGCAGCCACCAACCCGGGACAGGGGGTGGTGGCGGGGAGCTGTTTTTT. Its translation is CASSHQPGTGGGGGELFF.

This chain links TRBV7-9 with TRBJ1-5; TRBD1 might be the D (6 bases). Germline CDR1 and CDR2: SEHNR and FQNEAQ (reference sequence). This CDR3 has 15 residues. V was cut by 0 bases and J by 3 bases, with 9 bases left in between. The CDR3 coding sequence is TGTGCCAGCAGCTTAGCAGGACAGAACAATCAGCCCCAGCATTTT. This translates into CASSLAGQNNQPQHF.

Worth noting for this clone: Its ends do not fully match the called genes, so a read error is possible. The J gene is TRBJ2-5, the V gene TRBV6-5, with 9 bases fitting TRBD1. Germline CDR1 reads MNHEY; CDR2 reads SVGAGI. The CDR3 is 14 residues long. The CDR3 reads CASSESGTGMSDNF. CDR3 DNA sequence: TGTGCCAGCAGCGAGTCCGGGACAGGGATGTCGGATAACTTC.

This clone was counted between two and nine times. The chain uses TRBV28 and TRBJ1-2; D gene ambiguous. The V end lost 2 bases, the J end lost 10 bases, and 8 bases lay between the germline ends. CDR3 length: 11 residues. Germline values: CDR1 MDHEN, CDR2 SYDVKM. CDR3 sequence reads: CASSLQFDYTF. The CDR3 DNA reads TGTGCCAGCAGTTTACAGTTCGACTACACCTTC.

V usage is TRBV7-7 and J usage is TRBJ2-2; 9 bases are a match to TRBD1. V was pared by 7 bases and J by 4 bases, with 7 bases of the junction left unmatched. Germline V gene data show CDR1 as SSHAT and CDR2 as FNYEAQ (reference sequence). The CDR3 loop spans 15 amino acids. This chain's CDR3 is CASNSGQGSTGELFF. As DNA, the CDR3 is TGTGCCAGCAACTCCGGACAGGGGAGCACCGGGGAGCTGTTTTTT.

The V call is TRBV19, the J call TRBJ2-3, with D possibly matching TRBD2 (6 bases). Germline values: CDR1 LNHDA, CDR2 SQIVND (reference sequence). The ends were cut back, 7 bases at V and 5 bases at J, with 19 bases in the middle. The CDR3 has 15 residues. The CDR3 coding sequence is TGTGCCAGTACTCCCTCAAGCGGGCGTCTAGATACGCAGTATTTT. Amino acids: CASTPSSGRLDTQYF.

This rearrangement joins TRBV24-1 to TRBJ1-5, with D uncertain. Germline-derived CDR1 and CDR2 are KGHDR and SFDVKD. Trimming took 3 bases from V and 7 from J, leaving 12 bases between them. The CDR3 runs to 14 residues. As DNA, the CDR3 is TGTGCCACCAGTGATACGTTCGCCGGGCAGCCCCAGCATTTT. Amino acid sequence: CATSDTFAGQPQHF.

The V gene is TRBV6-1, the J gene TRBJ2-1, with 9 bases fitting TRBD2. Germline V gene data show CDR1 as MNHNS and CDR2 as SASEGT. CDR3 size: 19 residues. V was pared by 2 bases and J by 7 bases, with 18 bases of the junction left unmatched. CDR3 sequence reads: CASSESVAGATGIRNEQFF. The CDR3 DNA sequence: TGTGCCAGCAGTGAATCGGTAGCGGGGGCCACAGGAATAAGGAATGAGCAGTTCTTC.

The rearrangement uses TRBV5-4 and TRBJ2-1; 12 bases match TRBD2. J lost 6 bases, V lost 0 bases, and 1 base had no gene match. The germline CDR1 and CDR2 sequences are SGHNT and YYREEE (reference sequence). The CDR3 runs 15 residues. CDR3 region: CASSLASGGANEQFF. DNA of the CDR3: TGTGCCAGCAGCTTGGCTAGCGGGGGGGCCAATGAGCAGTTCTTC. Full variable domain (outside the CDR3, taken from reference TRBV5-4 and TRBJ2-1): ETGVTQSPTHLIKTRGQQVTLRCSSQSGHNTVSWYQQALGQGPQFIFQYYREEENGRGNFPPRFSGLQFPNYSSELNVNALELDDSALYLCASSLASGGANEQFFGPGTRLTVL.

At least ten counts were recorded for this clone. The genes are TRBV7-8 and TRBJ2-1; D perhaps matches TRBD2 (5 bases). Germline V gene data show CDR1 as SGHVS and CDR2 as FQNEAQ. Deletions cut 2 bases from V and 9 bases from J, with 14 bases between. The CDR3 is 14 residues long. The CDR3 loop reads CASSLRRVASEQFF. The DNA of the CDR3 is TGTGCCAGCAGCTTACGGCGGGTGGCAAGTGAGCAGTTCTTC.